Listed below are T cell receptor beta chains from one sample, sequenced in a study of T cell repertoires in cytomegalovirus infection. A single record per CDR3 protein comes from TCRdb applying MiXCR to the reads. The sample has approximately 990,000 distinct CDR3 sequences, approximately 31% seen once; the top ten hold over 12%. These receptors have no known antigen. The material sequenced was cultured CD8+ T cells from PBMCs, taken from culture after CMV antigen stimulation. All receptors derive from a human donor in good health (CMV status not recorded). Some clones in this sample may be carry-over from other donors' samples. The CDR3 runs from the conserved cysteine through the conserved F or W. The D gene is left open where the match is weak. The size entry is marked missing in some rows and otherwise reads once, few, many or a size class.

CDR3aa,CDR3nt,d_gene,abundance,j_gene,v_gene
CASSLTLQEAFF,TGTGCCAGCAGCTTGACACTCCAGGAAGCTTTCTTT,NA,NA,TRBJ1-1,TRBV25-1
CASSTSVTAHYGYTF,TGTGCCAGTAGTACCTCCGTGACAGCTCACTATGGCTACACCTTC,NA,NA,TRBJ1-2,TRBV19
CASSRVEDTGELFF,TGTGCCAGCAGCCGGGTTGAGGACACCGGGGAGCTGTTTTTT,NA,few,TRBJ2-2,TRBV5-4
CASSEGEFNSPLHF,TGTGCCAGCAGTGAAGGCGAGTTTAATTCACCCCTCCACTTT,NA,NA,TRBJ1-6,TRBV6-1
CSARDLDRTPGEKLFF,TGCAGTGCTAGAGATCTCGACAGGACCCCTGGGGAAAAACTGTTTTTT,NA,NA,TRBJ1-4,TRBV20-1
CATRPPGQQETRYF,TGTGCCACCCGACCTCCAGGACAGCAAGAGACCCGGTACTTC,NA,NA,TRBJ2-5,TRBV7-1
CASSIWTGGGSPLHF,TGTGCCAGCAGCATTTGGACAGGCGGGGGGTCACCCCTCCACTTT,TRBD1,NA,TRBJ1-6,TRBV5-6
CASSYLSGEGWDEQFF,TGTGCCAGCAGTTACCTCTCCGGAGAAGGGTGGGATGAGCAGTTCTTC,NA,NA,TRBJ2-1,TRBV6-2/TRBV6-3
CASQSGDYGYTF,TGTGCCAGCCAGTCAGGGGACTATGGCTACACCTTC,NA,few,TRBJ1-2,TRBV6-1
CASSIRGGEKLFF,TGTGCCAGCAGTATCAGGGGCGGGGAAAAACTGTTTTTT,NA,few,TRBJ1-4,TRBV12-3/TRBV12-4
CASSPWILETGELFF,TGTGCCAGCAGCCCTTGGATCTTGGAAACCGGGGAGCTGTTTTTT,NA,NA,TRBJ2-2,TRBV7-9
CASSLVTEDTQYF,TGTGCCAGCAGCTTAGTAACCGAAGATACGCAGTATTTT,NA,NA,TRBJ2-3,TRBV7-6
CASSYLRGPGHGSGNTIYF,TGTGCCAGCAGTTACCTTAGGGGGCCGGGACACGGCTCTGGAAACACCATATATTTT,TRBD1,NA,TRBJ1-3,TRBV6-5
CASSFGDPYNSPLHF,TGTGCCAGCAGTTTCGGGGATCCATATAATTCACCCCTCCACTTT,NA,NA,TRBJ1-6,TRBV12-3/TRBV12-4
CASSPTGHEAFF,TGTGCCAGCAGCCCTACTGGTCATGAAGCTTTCTTT,NA,many,TRBJ1-1,TRBV7-2
CASSERQGRLFF,TGTGCCAGCAGTGAGCGACAGGGAAGGCTGTTTTTT,TRBD1,NA,TRBJ1-4,TRBV2
CASSQLGTGQNIYGYTF,TGTGCCAGCAGCCAACTTGGGACAGGACAAAACATCTATGGCTACACCTTC,TRBD1,NA,TRBJ1-2,TRBV12-3/TRBV12-4
CASYGGGENEKLFF,TGTGCCAGTTACGGAGGGGGTGAAAATGAAAAACTGTTTTTT,NA,few,TRBJ1-4,TRBV6-1
CASRGGVGFF,TGTGCCAGCAGGGGGGGGGTAGGATTCTTC,TRBD2,NA,TRBJ2-1,TRBV2
CASRGRGDTEAFF,TGTGCCAGCAGGGGACGGGGGGACACTGAAGCTTTCTTT,NA,NA,TRBJ1-1,TRBV2
CASSPGTSGYNEQFF,TGTGCCAGCAGCCCCGGGACTAGCGGATACAATGAGCAGTTCTTC,TRBD2,many,TRBJ2-1,TRBV19
CANSFIGTGVNTEAFF,TGTGCCAACAGCTTTATAGGTACAGGGGTGAACACTGAAGCTTTCTTT,TRBD1,NA,TRBJ1-1,TRBV7-2
CASKPGTGGWGNQPQHF,TGTGCCAGCAAGCCCGGGACAGGGGGCTGGGGCAATCAGCCCCAGCATTTT,TRBD1,few,TRBJ1-5,TRBV6-2/TRBV6-3
CASSLSGLTNYGYTF,TGTGCCAGCAGTTTATCGGGCCTAACTAACTATGGCTACACCTTC,NA,NA,TRBJ1-2,TRBV28
CASSHPDQPQHF,TGCGCCAGCAGCCACCCCGATCAGCCCCAGCATTTT,NA,few,TRBJ1-5,TRBV4-3
CASRTGFLYNEQFF,TGTGCCAGCAGAACAGGTTTTCTCTACAATGAGCAGTTCTTC,NA,many,TRBJ2-1,TRBV12-3/TRBV12-4
CASSLRSQEETEAFF,TGTGCCAGCAGTTTAAGGTCTCAGGAGGAGACTGAAGCTTTCTTT,NA,NA,TRBJ1-1,TRBV28
CASSASGGWYNEQFF,TGTGCCAGCAGCGCTAGCGGGGGGTGGTACAATGAGCAGTTCTTC,TRBD2,few,TRBJ2-1,TRBV9
CASSSDHPGELFF,TGTGCCAGCAGCTCCGATCACCCCGGGGAGCTGTTTTTT,NA,few,TRBJ2-2,TRBV6-1
CSATLTDLNTEAFF,TGCAGTGCTACATTGACAGATCTGAACACTGAAGCTTTCTTT,NA,NA,TRBJ1-1,TRBV20-1
CASSPSPGVAGEQFF,TGTGCCAGCAGTCCCTCCCCGGGGGTTGCCGGGGAGCAGTTTTTT,NA,NA,TRBJ2-2,TRBV6-1
CASRPDRGRMKSPLHF,TGTGCCAGCAGGCCGGACAGGGGGCGAATGAAGTCACCCCTCCACTTT,TRBD1,few,TRBJ1-6,TRBV12-3/TRBV12-4
CASSLASDSIWVGELFF,TGTGCCAGCAGCTTAGCGTCGGACTCCATCTGGGTCGGGGAGCTGTTTTTT,NA,NA,TRBJ2-2,TRBV7-9
CASSSGQNYGYTF,TGTGCCAGCAGCTCGGGACAGAACTATGGCTACACCTTC,TRBD1,many,TRBJ1-2,TRBV11-2
CASSLELAGASNEQFF,TGTGCCAGCAGCTTAGAACTAGCGGGGGCTTCCAATGAGCAGTTCTTC,TRBD2,NA,TRBJ2-1,TRBV7-6
CASSYDGGGSSTGELFF,TGTGCCAGCAGTTACGATGGAGGGGGAAGTAGCACCGGGGAGCTGTTTTTT,NA,NA,TRBJ2-2,TRBV6-5